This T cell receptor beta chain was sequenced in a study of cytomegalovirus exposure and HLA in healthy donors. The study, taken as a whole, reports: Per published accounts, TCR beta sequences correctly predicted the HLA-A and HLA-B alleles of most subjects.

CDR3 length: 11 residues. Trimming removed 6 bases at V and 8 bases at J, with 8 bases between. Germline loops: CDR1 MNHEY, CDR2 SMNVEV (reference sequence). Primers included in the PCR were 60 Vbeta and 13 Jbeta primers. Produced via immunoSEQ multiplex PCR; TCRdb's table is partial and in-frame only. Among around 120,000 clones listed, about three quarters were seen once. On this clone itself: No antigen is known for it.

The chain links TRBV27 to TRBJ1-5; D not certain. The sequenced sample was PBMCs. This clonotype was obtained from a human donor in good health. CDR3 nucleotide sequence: TGTGCCAGCAGAAGAGTGGAGCCCCAGCATTTT. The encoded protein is CASRRVEPQHF.